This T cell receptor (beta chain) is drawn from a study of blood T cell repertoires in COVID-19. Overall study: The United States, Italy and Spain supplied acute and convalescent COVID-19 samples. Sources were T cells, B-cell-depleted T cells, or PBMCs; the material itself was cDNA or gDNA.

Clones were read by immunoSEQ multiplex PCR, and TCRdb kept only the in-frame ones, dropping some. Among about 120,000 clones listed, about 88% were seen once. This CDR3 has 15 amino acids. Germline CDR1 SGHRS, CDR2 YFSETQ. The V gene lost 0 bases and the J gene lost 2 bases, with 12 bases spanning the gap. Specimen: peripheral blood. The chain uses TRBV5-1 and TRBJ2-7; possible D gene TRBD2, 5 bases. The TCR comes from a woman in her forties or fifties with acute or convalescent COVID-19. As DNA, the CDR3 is TGCGCCAGCAGCTTGGAATCCGGGGATACCTACGAGCAGTACTTC. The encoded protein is CASSLESGDTYEQYF.